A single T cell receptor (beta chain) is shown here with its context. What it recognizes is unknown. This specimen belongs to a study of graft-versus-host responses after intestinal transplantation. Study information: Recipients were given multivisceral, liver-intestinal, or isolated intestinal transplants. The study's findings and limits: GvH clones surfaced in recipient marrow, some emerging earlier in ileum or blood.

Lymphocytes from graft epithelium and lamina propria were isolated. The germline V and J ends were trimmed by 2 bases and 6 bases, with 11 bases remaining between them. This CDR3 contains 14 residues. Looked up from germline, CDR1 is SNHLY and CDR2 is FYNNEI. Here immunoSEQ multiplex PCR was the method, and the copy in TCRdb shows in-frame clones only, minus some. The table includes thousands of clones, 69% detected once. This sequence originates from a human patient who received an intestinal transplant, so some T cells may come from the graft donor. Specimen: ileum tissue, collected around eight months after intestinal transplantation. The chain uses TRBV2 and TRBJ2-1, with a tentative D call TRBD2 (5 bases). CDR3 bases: TGTGCCAGCAGTGAAAGACTAACCGGCAATGAGCAGTTCTTC. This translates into CASSERLTGNEQFF.